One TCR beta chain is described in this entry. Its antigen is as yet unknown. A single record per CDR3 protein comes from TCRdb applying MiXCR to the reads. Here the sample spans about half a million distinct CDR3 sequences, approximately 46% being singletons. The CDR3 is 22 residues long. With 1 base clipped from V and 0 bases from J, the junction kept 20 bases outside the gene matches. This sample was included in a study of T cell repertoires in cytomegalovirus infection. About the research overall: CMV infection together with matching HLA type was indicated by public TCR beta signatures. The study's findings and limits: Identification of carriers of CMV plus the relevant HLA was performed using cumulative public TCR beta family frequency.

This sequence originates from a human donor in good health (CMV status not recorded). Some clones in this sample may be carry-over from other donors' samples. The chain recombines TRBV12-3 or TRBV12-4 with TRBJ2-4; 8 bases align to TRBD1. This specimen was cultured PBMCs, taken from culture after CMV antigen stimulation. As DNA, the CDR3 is TGTGCCAGCAGTTTAGGCTTTTCTGAGGACAGGGTGAGGAGATTAGCCAAAAACATTCAGTACTTC. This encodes CASSLGFSEDRVRRLAKNIQYF.